Presented here are 26 T cell receptor beta chains from one specimen sequenced in a study of blood T cell repertoires in COVID-19. The method was immunoSEQ multiplex PCR; TCRdb's version includes in-frame clones alone and lacks a portion of them. Of 220,000 or so clones in the sample, more than 75% were seen once. Sequences were obtained from PBMCs or T cells enriched from blood (not recorded which). Receptor source: a woman aged 50 to 60 who had recovered from COVID-19.

The chain has TRBV2 and TRBJ2-7; 10 bases are shared with TRBD1. CDR3 length: 14 residues. Germline V gene lookup returns CDR1 SNHLY and CDR2 FYNNEI. V lost 6 bases and J lost 6; bases outside the gene matches: 8. For the CDR3, the DNA is TGTGCCAGCAGGTTAGACAGGGGGCCTTCCGAGCAGTACTTC. Protein sequence: CASRLDRGPSEQYF.

The chain links TRBV7-4 to TRBJ1-5; 7 positions agree with TRBD1. Looked up from germline, CDR1 is SGHVT and CDR2 is SQSDAQ. The CDR3 length is 17 residues. V lost 2 bases and J lost 7; bases outside the gene matches: 14. CDR3 coding DNA: TGTGCCAGCAGCTTATCCTGCAGGGGGTGGCTAGACCAGCCCCAGCATTTT. It codes for CASSLSCRGWLDQPQHF.

The CDR3 DNA reads as TGTGCCAGCAGCTCTGGGACAGCCACCCGAACTGAAGCTTTCTTT. Translating it yields CASSSGTATRTEAFF. This rearrangement joins TRBV7-3 to TRBJ1-1; the match to TRBD1 covers 7 bases. J lost 5 bases, V lost 4 bases, and 10 bases had no gene match. CDR1 is SGHTA and CDR2 is FQGTGA in the germline V gene. The CDR3 loop spans 15 amino acids.

The rearrangement links TRBV11-2 to TRBJ1-4, with a tentative D call TRBD1 (6 bases). Looked up from germline, CDR1 is SGHAT and CDR2 is FQNNGV. The CDR3 is 14 residues long. The V gene lost 5 bases and the J gene lost 5 bases, with 12 bases spanning the gap. CDR3: CASSPQDRNEKLFF. CDR3 nucleotides: TGTGCCAGCAGCCCGCAGGACAGAAATGAAAAACTGTTTTTT.

The chain couples TRBV7-2 to TRBJ1-2; 9 bases line up with TRBD1. Germline assignment: CDR1 SGHTA and CDR2 FQGNSA. J lost 7 bases, V lost 4 bases, and 7 bases had no gene match. The CDR3 length is 14 residues. The CDR3 region is CASSSLTGGSGYTF. CDR3 in DNA: TGTGCCAGCAGCTCACTAACAGGGGGCAGTGGCTACACCTTC. The full variable domain, with the rest looked up from reference TRBV7-2 and TRBJ1-2, is GAGVSQSPSNKVTEKGKDVELRCDPISGHTALYWYRQSLGQGLEFLIYFQGNSAPDKSGLPSDRFSAERTGGSVSTLTIQRTQQEDSAVYLCASSSLTGGSGYTFGSGTRLTVV.

The V and J genes are TRBV5-1 and TRBJ2-7, with a possible D match to TRBD2 (6 bases). The CDR3 contains 16 residues. The V end lost 4 bases, the J end lost 7 bases, and 24 bases lay between the germline ends. Germline V gene sequence: CDR1 SGHRS, CDR2 YFSETQ. DNA of the CDR3: TGCGCCAGCAGCCCGGGGGTCGACCCCTTTCCCGAGGAGCAGTACTTC. The encoded protein is CASSPGVDPFPEEQYF.

The rearrangement joins TRBV11-2 to TRBJ1-1, with a tentative D call TRBD1 (5 bases). V was pared by 0 bases and J by 0 bases, with 11 bases between. The CDR3 length is 16 residues. From germline, CDR1 is SGHAT and CDR2 FQNNGV. The CDR3 nucleotides are TGTGCCAGCAGCTTAGACAGGGCAACCTTGAACACTGAAGCTTTCTTT. The encoded protein is CASSLDRATLNTEAFF. The full variable domain, with the rest looked up from reference TRBV11-2 and TRBJ1-1, is EAGVAQSPRYKIIEKRQSVAFWCNPISGHATLYWYQQILGQGPKLLIQFQNNGVVDDSQLPKDRFSAERLKGVDSTLKIQPAKLEDSAVYLCASSLDRATLNTEAFFGQGTRLTVV.

This chain joins TRBV28 and TRBJ2-1, with TRBD2 identical over 7 bases. The V segment lost 2 bases and the J segment 4 bases; nucleotides outside the gene matches: 14. This CDR3 spans 18 amino acids. Germline CDR1 is MDHEN and CDR2 is SYDVKM. CDR3 sequence (DNA): TGTGCCAGCAGTTTAGGGGCCTGGTCGGGAGGCGGTTACAATGAGCAGTTCTTC. Translation gives CASSLGAWSGGGYNEQFF.

The chain has TRBV30 and TRBJ2-3, with 7 bases matching TRBD2. Losses at the gene ends were 5 bases for V and 1 base for J; bases not matched to a gene: 6. Germline CDR1 GTSNPN, CDR2 SVGIG (reference sequence). The CDR3 runs 14 residues. This CDR3 is CAWGRGEGTDTQYF. In nucleotides, the CDR3 is TGTGCCTGGGGTCGGGGGGAGGGCACAGATACGCAGTATTTT.

The CDR3: CASSLGRLAGVGEQFF. For the CDR3, the DNA is TGTGCCAGCAGCTTAGGGAGACTAGCGGGAGTGGGGGAGCAGTTCTTC. The chain uses TRBV11-3 and TRBJ2-1; 12 positions agree with TRBD2. After removal of 1 base from V and 10 bases from J, the junction contained 8 bases not matched to a gene. The CDR3 totals 16 residues. The germline gives CDR1 SGHNT, CDR2 YENEEA. The full variable domain, its missing parts supplied by reference TRBV11-3 and TRBJ2-1, is EAGVVQSPRYKIIEKKQPVAFWCNPISGHNTLYWYLQNLGQGPELLIRYENEEAVDDSQLPKDRFSAERLKGVDSTLKIQPAELGDSAVYLCASSLGRLAGVGEQFFGPGTRLTVL.

The genes are TRBV28 and TRBJ2-7, with 8 bases matching TRBD1. Germline V gene data show CDR1 as MDHEN and CDR2 as SYDVKM. This CDR3 has 16 residues. With V trimmed by 7 bases and J by 6 bases, 17 bases remained unmatched. The CDR3 reads CASTLGAGQGFAEQYF. For the CDR3, the DNA is TGTGCCAGCACCCTGGGAGCTGGACAGGGTTTCGCCGAGCAGTACTTC.

The chain couples TRBV5-1 to TRBJ2-5; TRBD1 aligns across 8 bases. V trimming: 4 bases; J trimming: 4 bases; junction bases outside the gene matches: 9. Germline V gene data show CDR1 as SGHRS and CDR2 as YFSETQ. The CDR3 has 15 residues. This CDR3 is CASSTPGQGAETQYF. In DNA form, the CDR3 reads TGCGCCAGCAGCACCCCTGGACAGGGCGCAGAGACCCAGTACTTC. The variable domain in full, with the rest retrieved from reference TRBV5-1 and TRBJ2-5, is KAGVTQTPRYLIKTRGQQVTLSCSPISGHRSVSWYQQTPGQGLQFLFEYFSETQRNKGNFPGRFSGRQFSNSRSEMNVSTLELGDSALYLCASSTPGQGAETQYFGPGTRLLVL.

This clone was detected only once. This chain links TRBV4-1 with TRBJ1-4; D perhaps matches TRBD1 (5 bases). This CDR3 contains 13 residues. Deletions cut 4 bases from V and 4 bases from J, with 7 bases between. Germline lookup yields CDR1 MGHRA and CDR2 YSYEKL. The CDR3 protein is CASSRTHNEKLFF. The CDR3 DNA reads TGCGCCAGCAGCCGGACACATAATGAAAAACTGTTTTTT.

This clone was observed a few times. V usage is TRBV7-3 and J usage is TRBJ2-1; 10 nucleotides line up with TRBD2. The length of the CDR3 is 16 residues. CDR1 and CDR2 (germline): SGHTA, FQGTGA. V was pared by 5 bases and J by 7 bases, with 11 bases of the junction left unmatched. In nucleotides, the CDR3 is TGTGCCAGCAGCCCTTGGGCTAGCGGGAGTAGGAATGAGCAGTTCTTC. Protein product: CASSPWASGSRNEQFF. The full variable domain, completed using reference TRBV7-3 and TRBJ2-1, is GAGVSQTPSNKVTEKGKYVELRCDPISGHTALYWYRQSLGQGPEFLIYFQGTGAADDSGLPNDRFFAVRPEGSVSTLKIQRTERGDSAVYLCASSPWASGSRNEQFFGPGTRLTVL.

V usage is TRBV4-3 and J usage is TRBJ2-5; 7 nucleotides align to TRBD1. With 3 bases clipped from V and 11 bases from J, the junction kept 6 bases outside the gene matches. In germline, CDR1 is LGHNA, CDR2 YSLEER. The CDR3 consists of 12 residues. The CDR3 DNA follows: TGCGCCAGCAGCCAGTTAGGGGGCCCTCAGTACTTC. It codes for CASSQLGGPQYF.

The V gene is TRBV28, the J gene TRBJ1-5, with D possibly being TRBD1 (6 bases). Trimming cost V 7 bases and J 5 bases, with 18 bases left between them. The CDR3 runs 15 residues. From germline, CDR1 is MDHEN and CDR2 SYDVKM. CDR3: CASKTGLGYYQPQHF. DNA for the CDR3: TGTGCCAGCAAGACAGGACTAGGTTATTATCAGCCCCAGCATTTT.

The chain employs TRBV24-1 and TRBJ1-2, with 7 bases fitting TRBD1. The CDR3 extends over 15 amino acids. Germline values: CDR1 KGHDR, CDR2 SFDVKD. The junction had 11 bases not matched to a gene; V was cut back by 2 bases and J by 9 bases. The CDR3 reads CATSDSTDRVDRYTF. Written as DNA, the CDR3 is TGTGCCACCAGTGATTCAACCGACAGGGTTGATCGCTACACCTTC.

The genes are TRBV7-2 and TRBJ1-2; 7 nucleotides agree with TRBD1. Germline CDR1 and CDR2: SGHTA and FQGNSA. The length of the CDR3 is 14 residues. The V gene end was trimmed by 4 bases and the J gene end by 1 base; junction bases not matched to a gene: 3. Here the CDR3 DNA reads TGTGCCAGCAGCTCCGGACAGGTTAACTATGGCTACACCTTC. It encodes CASSSGQVNYGYTF.

This clone occurred a few times. The V gene is TRBV9, the J gene TRBJ1-2, with D hard to call. The CDR3 has 14 amino acids. The germline V gene has CDR1 SGDLS and CDR2 YYNGEE. V lost 4 bases and J lost 0, with 10 bases in between. In DNA form, the CDR3 reads TGTGCCAGCAGCCCAGGCCCCGCTAACTATGGCTACACCTTC. Residues: CASSPGPANYGYTF.

The genes are TRBV9 and TRBJ2-1, with 9 bases that match TRBD2. Germline-derived CDR1 and CDR2 are SGDLS and YYNGEE. This CDR3 spans 16 amino acids. After removal of 3 bases from V and 8 bases from J, the junction contained 12 bases not matched to a gene. CDR3 protein: CASSAATSGLLDEQFF. In DNA, the CDR3 is TGTGCCAGCAGCGCCGCGACTAGCGGACTCTTGGATGAGCAGTTCTTC.

The chain has TRBV7-8 and TRBJ1-3; no definite D call. The V gene's germline CDR1 is SGHVS and CDR2 FQNEAQ. Trimming stripped 1 base from V and 0 bases from J, with 13 bases between. The CDR3 runs 17 residues. The CDR3 loop is CASSLEGRRFSGNTIYF. CDR3 bases: TGTGCCAGCAGCTTAGAAGGGAGGCGCTTCTCTGGAAACACCATATATTTT.

The CDR3 DNA sequence: TGTGCCAGCAGCCAATCTGTATTACAGAACTATGGCTACACCTTC. This translates into CASSQSVLQNYGYTF. The chain joins TRBV14 to TRBJ1-2, with no clear D. Trimming removed 2 bases at V and 2 bases at J, with 12 bases between. There are 15 residues in the CDR3. Germline CDR1 reads SGHDN; CDR2 reads FVKESK.

The J gene is TRBJ1-1, the V gene TRBV9; 8 bases match TRBD1. The V segment lost 3 bases and the J segment 8 bases; nucleotides outside the gene matches: 6. The germline V gene encodes CDR1 SGDLS and CDR2 YYNGEE. CDR3 length: 13 residues. DNA of the CDR3: TGTGCCAGCAGCGCGACAGGGACAGGAGAAGCTTTCTTT. Translation gives CASSATGTGEAFF.

The V gene is TRBV29-1, the J gene TRBJ2-2; 10 bases line up with TRBD1. This CDR3 contains 13 residues. The trim removed 6 bases at V and 7 bases at J, leaving 5 bases unmatched. Germline lookup yields CDR1 SQVTM and CDR2 ANQGSEA. As DNA, the CDR3 is TGCAGCGTCGGGACAGGGGTTCGCGGGGAGCTGTTTTTT. It is translated as CSVGTGVRGELFF.

The chain is built from TRBV7-2 and TRBJ2-4; D remains unclear. V shed 2 bases and J shed 7 bases, with 6 bases lying between them. This CDR3 is 12 amino acids long. The germline CDR1 and CDR2 sequences are SGHTA and FQGNSA. The CDR3 bases are TGTGCCAGCAGCTTAAGCACCAACATTCAGTACTTC. Encoded protein: CASSLSTNIQYF.

This chain joins TRBV28 and TRBJ1-6; D is ambiguous. Looked up from germline, CDR1 is MDHEN and CDR2 is SYDVKM. V was cut by 10 bases and J by 8 bases, with 15 bases left in between. CDR3 length: 13 amino acids. The CDR3 bases are TGTGCCACGCGCCCCCGTCAGGATTCACCCCTCCACTTT. It is translated as CATRPRQDSPLHF.